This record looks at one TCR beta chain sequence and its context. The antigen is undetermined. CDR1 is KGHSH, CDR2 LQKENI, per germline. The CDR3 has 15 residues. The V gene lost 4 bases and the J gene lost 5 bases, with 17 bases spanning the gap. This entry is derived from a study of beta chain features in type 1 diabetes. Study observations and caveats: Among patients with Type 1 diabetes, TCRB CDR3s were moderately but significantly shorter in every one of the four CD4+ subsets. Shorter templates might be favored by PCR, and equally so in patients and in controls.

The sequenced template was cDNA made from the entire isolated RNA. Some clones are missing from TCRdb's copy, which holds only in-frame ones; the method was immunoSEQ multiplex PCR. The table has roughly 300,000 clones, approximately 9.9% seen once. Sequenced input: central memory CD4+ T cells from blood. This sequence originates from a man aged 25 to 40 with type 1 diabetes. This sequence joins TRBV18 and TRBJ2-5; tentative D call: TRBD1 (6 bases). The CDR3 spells CASSLRGHREETQYF. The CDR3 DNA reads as TGTGCCAGCTCACTAAGAGGTCACAGGGAGGAGACCCAGTACTTC.